One T cell receptor (beta chain) is described in this entry. Its antigen is unknown. The entry originates in a study of cytomegalovirus exposure and HLA in healthy donors. Study-wide results and limits: Most sequenced TCRs were rare (though some public TCRs occurred in many donors).

The CDR3 has 19 amino acids. Primers included in the PCR were 60 Vbeta and 13 Jbeta primers. Method: immunoSEQ multiplex PCR; TCRdb's copy keeps in-frame clones and lacks some. Of around 200,000 clones in the sample, 80% to 90% were seen once. The receptor was isolated from a girl aged 2-9 years in good health and CMV-seropositive. Sequenced: PBMCs. V is TRBV21-1 and J is TRBJ2-7; TRBD2, the table's D call, was not compared with the DNA. TRBV21-1 is reported as a pseudogene. CDR3 in amino acids: CASSKPASALAGGSDEQYF. The DNA for the CDR3 is TGTGCCAGCAGCAAACCAGCCTCGGCCCTAGCGGGAGGCAGTGACGAGCAGTACTTC.